This entry features one T cell receptor (beta chain) sequence. The antigen it binds to is not known. No base quality values were provided; no much bigger clone lies one nucleotide off. This sample was taken from a study of T cell responses to AZD1222 COVID-19 vaccine (dated by TCRdb to about 2021). In terms of the full investigation: A total of under 250 trial participants underwent TCR sequencing, of whom more than 200 had received two doses of AZD1222 and about 25 had received two doses of the MenACWY control vaccine. Enrollment into the trials was organized by age into subgroups of 18-55, 56-69 and 70-plus years, and those subgroups contained about 160, 30 and 59 TCR-sequenced participants, respectively.

The CDR3 regions of human TCRbeta chains were analyzed by immunosequencing. Per the source publication's procedure: Repertoire TCRs were checked for matches against a reference library of SARS-CoV-2-specific TCRs that had been generated using the MIRA antigen-specificity platform. Breadth meant the fraction of unique TCRs that were SARS-CoV-2-associated, whereas depth meant the fraction of total T cells that were SARS-CoV-2-associated. Using the MIRA data, every spike-specific TCR was mapped to the spike region that the TCR reacted to and assigned to either a CD4 or a CD8 class. Log10-transformed breadth and depth values were compared by one-way ANOVA with Sidak's multiple comparisons tests. TCRdb carries this immuneACCESS record with in-frame sequences only. Its versions omit some clonotypes, under half of them owing to an unresolved V gene in the studies checked, with the rest unexplained. D and trimming come from the DNA, and the V and J calls and clone size come from that table. The sample has 150,000 to 250,000 clones on record, more than 85% of them singletons. The top ten clonotypes cover about 3.5% of the sample.

What this sample's time point label stands for: about 28 days (+/-7) after the second vaccine dose. AZD1222 recipients whose second dose came at about 4 weeks and those whose second dose came at about 12 weeks were combined into one group, since spike-specific TCR depth and breadth did not differ between the two schedules. Vaccinee samples came from UK trials COV001 and COV002, including a single-blind randomized controlled phase 2/3 trial of AZD1222 (ChAdOx1 nCoV-19) in healthy adults. For TCRbeta chain sequencing, PBMC samples from trial participants were taken at day 0 and at day 28 after the second dose. From the cysteine up to the phenylalanine, the CDR3 has a length of 13 residues. The read is trimmed to its CDR3 DNA, 39 bases read in frame from base 1. Trimming costs V 8 bases and J 5 bases, and their ends lie 16 bases apart. The CDR1 and CDR2 encoded by the germline V gene are SNHLY and FYNNEI.

General findings and caveats noted by the study authors: CD4 TCRs associated with the vaccine covered the entire spike protein, and the dominant responses were in regions 160-218 and 743-854. Conclusions about previously exposed vaccinees are limited, since just 5 to 7 AZD1222 recipients were seropositive for SARS-CoV-2 at baseline. A significant rise in spike-specific TCR breadth and depth was observed after two AZD1222 doses relative to day 0 and relative to MenACWY recipients. Because no samples from the day 14 peak response were available, repertoires could be characterized only after the peak T cell response. Most participants were white British and females outnumbered males, and the authors suggested that clonal diversity may have been underestimated. The 56-69-year group was small, and its depth increase did not reach significance, likely because of low power. Reportedly, almost half of the unique spike-specific TCRs recognized epitopes lying outside the regions that are mutated in the B.1.351 and B.1.1.7 variants.

The specimen was peripheral blood, collected 28 days after the second AZD1222 dose. The source is an adult who received the AZD1222 COVID-19 vaccine. The rearrangement combines TRBV2 with TRBJ2-7; no D gene is confidently identified. The CDR3 reads CASLENRSDEQYF. DNA sequence: TGTGCCAGCTTAGAGAACCGAAGCGACGAGCAGTACTTC.